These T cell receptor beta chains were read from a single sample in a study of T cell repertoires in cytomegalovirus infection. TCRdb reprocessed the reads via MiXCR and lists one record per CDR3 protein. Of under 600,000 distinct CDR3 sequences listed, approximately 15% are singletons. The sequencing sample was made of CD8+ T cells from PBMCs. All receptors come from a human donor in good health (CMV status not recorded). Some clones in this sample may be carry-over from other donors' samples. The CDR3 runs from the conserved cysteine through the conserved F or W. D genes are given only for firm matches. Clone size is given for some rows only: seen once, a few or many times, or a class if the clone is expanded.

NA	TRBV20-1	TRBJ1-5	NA	CSASPSISNQPQHF	TGCAGTGCTTCTCCGAGCATTTCCAATCAGCCCCAGCATTTT
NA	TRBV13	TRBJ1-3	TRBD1	CASSGWDSSGNTIYF	TGTGCCAGCAGCGGATGGGACAGCTCTGGAAACACCATATATTTT
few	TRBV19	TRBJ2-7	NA	CASSNRTAYEQYF	TGTGCCAGTAGTAACCGGACGGCATACGAGCAGTACTTC
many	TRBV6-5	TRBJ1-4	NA	CASSYMGRVNEKLFF	TGTGCCAGCAGTTACATGGGGCGTGTGAACGAAAAACTGTTTTTT
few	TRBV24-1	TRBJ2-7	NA	CATRSAEENGEQYF	TGTGCCACGAGATCAGCGGAGGAAAATGGGGAGCAGTACTTC
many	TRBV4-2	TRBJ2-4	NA	CASSQLQVVGNIQYF	TGTGCCAGCAGCCAACTACAGGTTGTGGGAAACATTCAGTACTTC
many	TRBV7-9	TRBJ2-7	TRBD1	CASSHLTGTYEQYF	TGTGCCAGCAGCCACCTGACAGGGACCTACGAGCAGTACTTC
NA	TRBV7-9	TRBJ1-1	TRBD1	CASSARDRVRNTEAFF	TGTGCCAGCAGCGCGAGGGACAGGGTACGAAACACTGAAGCTTTCTTT
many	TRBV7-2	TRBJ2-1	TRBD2	CASSLKRTSGEWGNEQFF	TGTGCCAGCAGCTTAAAACGGACTAGCGGGGAATGGGGCAATGAGCAGTTCTTC
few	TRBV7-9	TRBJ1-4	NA	CASSLKLGRGEIEKLFF	TGTGCCAGCAGCTTAAAATTGGGTCGGGGTGAAATTGAAAAACTGTTTTTT
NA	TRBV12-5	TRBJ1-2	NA	CASGFRGRGYTF	TGTGCTAGTGGTTTTCGCGGACGCGGCTACACCTTC
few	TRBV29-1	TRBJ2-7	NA	CSVEDGAYEQYF	TGCAGCGTTGAAGATGGGGCCTACGAGCAGTACTTC
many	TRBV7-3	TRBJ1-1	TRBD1	CASSLTGTGEGTEAFF	TGTGCCAGCAGCTTAACCGGGACAGGGGAGGGCACTGAAGCTTTCTTT
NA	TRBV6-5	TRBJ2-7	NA	CASSYRGGQITYEQYF	TGTGCCAGCAGTTATAGAGGTGGGCAGATTACCTACGAGCAGTACTTC
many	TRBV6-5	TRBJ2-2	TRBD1	CASSWGPDRAATGELFF	TGTGCCAGCAGTTGGGGCCCCGACAGGGCGGCCACCGGGGAGCTGTTTTTT
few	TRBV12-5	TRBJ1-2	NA	CASGYDRLDSSNYGYTF	TGTGCTAGTGGTTATGACAGACTCGATTCTTCAAACTATGGCTACACCTTC
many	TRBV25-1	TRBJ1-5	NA	CASSAGVRNQPQHF	TGTGCCAGCAGTGCAGGGGTGCGCAATCAGCCCCAGCATTTT
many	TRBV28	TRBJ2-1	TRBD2	CASSSLPPGLAGAEQFF	TGTGCCAGCAGCTCCTTGCCGCCGGGACTAGCGGGAGCTGAGCAGTTCTTC
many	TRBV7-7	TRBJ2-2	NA	CASSPGHNTGELFF	TGTGCCAGCAGCCCCGGACATAACACCGGGGAGCTGTTTTTT
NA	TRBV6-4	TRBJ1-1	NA	CASSDGYTEAFF	TGTGCCAGCAGTGATGGATACACTGAAGCTTTCTTT
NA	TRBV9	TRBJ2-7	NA	CASSVALGSYEQYF	TGTGCCAGCAGCGTAGCCCTCGGCTCCTACGAGCAGTACTTC
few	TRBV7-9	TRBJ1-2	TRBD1	CASSLSTGPTYGYTF	TGTGCCAGCAGCTTATCGACAGGGCCGACCTATGGCTACACCTTC
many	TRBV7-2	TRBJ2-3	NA	CASSSLLDTQYF	TGTGCCAGCAGCTCCCTACTAGATACGCAGTATTTT
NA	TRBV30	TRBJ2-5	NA	CAWSVTAGWGETQYF	TGTGCCTGGAGTGTAACCGCAGGGTGGGGGGAGACCCAGTACTTC
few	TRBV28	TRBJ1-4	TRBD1	CASSRQGASEKLFF	TGTGCCAGCAGTCGACAGGGAGCTAGTGAAAAACTGTTTTTT
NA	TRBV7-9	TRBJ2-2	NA	CASWRGRGQEHTGELFF	TGTGCCAGCTGGCGGGGGAGGGGACAAGAACACACCGGGGAGCTGTTTTTT
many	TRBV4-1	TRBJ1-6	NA	CASSQDHVGRKPLHF	TGCGCCAGCAGCCAAGATCACGTGGGGCGTAAACCCCTCCACTTT
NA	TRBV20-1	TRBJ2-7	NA	CSATVWGNEQYF	TGCAGTGCTACGGTGTGGGGCAACGAGCAGTACTTC
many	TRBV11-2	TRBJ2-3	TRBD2	CASSLVAGVRTDTQYF	TGTGCCAGCAGCTTAGTGGCGGGGGTGAGGACAGATACGCAGTATTTT
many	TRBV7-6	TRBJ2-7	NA	CASSGPESSYEQYF	TGTGCCAGCAGCGGTCCGGAAAGCTCCTACGAGCAGTACTTC
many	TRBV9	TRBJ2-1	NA	CASSAGLHNEQFF	TGTGCCAGCAGCGCCGGACTCCACAATGAGCAGTTCTTC